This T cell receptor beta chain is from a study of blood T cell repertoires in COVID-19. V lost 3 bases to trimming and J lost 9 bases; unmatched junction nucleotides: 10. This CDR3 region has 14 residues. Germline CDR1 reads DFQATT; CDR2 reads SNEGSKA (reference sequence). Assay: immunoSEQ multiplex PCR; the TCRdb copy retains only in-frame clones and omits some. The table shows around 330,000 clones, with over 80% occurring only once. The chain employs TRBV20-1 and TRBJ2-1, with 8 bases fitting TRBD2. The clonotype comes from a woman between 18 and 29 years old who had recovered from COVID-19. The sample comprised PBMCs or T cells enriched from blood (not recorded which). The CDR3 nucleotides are TGCAGTGCTAGTAGCGGGACTAGGGGAAGTGAGCAGTTCTTC. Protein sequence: CSASSGTRGSEQFF.